The 8 T cell receptor beta chains below all came from one sample that was sequenced in a study of blood T cell repertoires in COVID-19 (dated by TCRdb to 2018 to 2020). Preparation of the library involved the immunoSEQ multiplex PCR assay. TCRdb obtained this table from immuneACCESS and retained in-frame rearrangements with V and J assigned. These tables miss some clones; where compared with another copy, unresolved V genes account for less than half of the shortfall, and the remainder is unexplained. Here the sample has 36,000 or so clones; around nine tenths occur a single time. Jointly, the top ten make up 4.8% of the sample. The material sequenced was peripheral blood. The origin of the receptors is a human donor in a cohort sampled during active COVID-19.

The chain joins TRBV11-3 to TRBJ2-5; 8 bases match TRBD2. The germline V gene has CDR1 SGHNT and CDR2 YENEEA. J was trimmed by 4 bases and V by 5 bases; bases with no gene match: 9. The CDR3 runs to 15 residues. The CDR3 reads CASSDQGLAGETQYF. The CDR3 DNA reads as TGTGCCAGCAGCGACCAAGGTCTAGCGGGAGAGACCCAGTACTTC.

The table lists this clone with a count of one. The V gene is TRBV3-1 (or the pseudogene TRBV3-2), the J gene TRBJ2-2; 9 positions agree with TRBD1. The junction had 11 bases not matched to a gene; V was cut back by 8 bases and J by 4 bases. Germline lookup yields CDR1 LGHDT and CDR2 YNNKEL (reference sequence). CDR3 size: 16 residues. The CDR3 DNA reads TGTGCCAGCGTCCCTACCGGACAGGGGAGCACCGGGGAGCTGTTTTTT. Residues: CASVPTGQGSTGELFF.

V usage is TRBV6-5 and J usage is TRBJ2-1, with D unclear. The CDR3 length is 10 residues. With 8 bases removed from V and 4 bases from J, the gap between germline ends came to 3 bases. In germline, CDR1 is MNHEY, CDR2 SVGAGI. The CDR3 DNA is TGTGCCAGCCGGTACAATGAGCAGTTCTTC. Translation: CASRYNEQFF.

CDR3 residues: CASSQDGGGGNTIYF. The CDR3 DNA is TGCGCCAGCAGCCAAGATGGGGGCGGAGGAAACACCATATATTTT. This chain uses TRBV4-1 with TRBJ1-3; D might be TRBD1 (6 bases). CDR3 length equals 15 residues. Deletions cut 0 bases from V and 4 bases from J, with 10 bases between. From germline, CDR1 is MGHRA and CDR2 YSYEKL.

The chain is built from TRBV27 and TRBJ1-4, with 8 bases aligning to TRBD1. The V and J ends lost 7 bases and 10 bases, in that order; junction bases with no gene match: 26. CDR1 is MNHEY and CDR2 is SMNVEV in the germline V gene (reference sequence). The CDR3 has 19 amino acids. DNA for the CDR3: TGTGCCAGCACCCCGTCAGGGGGCGCAAACCGCCCAAGCATGGTAAAACTGTTTTTT. As protein: CASTPSGGANRPSMVKLFF.

The chain links TRBV7-2 to TRBJ2-7; D unresolved. Germline V gives CDR1 SGHTA, CDR2 FQGNSA. The CDR3 contains 12 residues. V was pared by 3 bases and J by 7 bases, with 10 bases between. The CDR3 DNA reads TGTGCCAGCAGCTTCCGCACCGGGGAGCAGTACTTC. Amino acid sequence: CASSFRTGEQYF.

The chain uses TRBV5-4 and TRBJ2-7; 9 nucleotides line up with TRBD2. CDR3 length: 14 amino acids. Germline assignment: CDR1 SGHNT and CDR2 YYREEE (reference sequence). The V segment lost 5 bases and the J segment 5 bases; nucleotides outside the gene matches: 8. In DNA form, the CDR3 reads TGTGCCAGCAGGCCCACTAGCGGGCGGGACGAGCAGTACTTC. This codes for CASRPTSGRDEQYF.

This rearrangement joins TRBV7-2 to TRBJ1-2, with TRBD1 matching 9 bases. J was trimmed by 4 bases and V by 5 bases; bases with no gene match: 8. The CDR3 spans 15 residues. Germline CDR1 is SGHTA and CDR2 is FQGNSA. CDR3 sequence (DNA): TGTGCCAGCAGCATACAGGGGGCGCTTTCCTATGGCTACACCTTC. It specifies CASSIQGALSYGYTF. The full variable domain, in which reference TRBV7-2 and TRBJ1-2 provide the parts outside the CDR3, is GAGVSQSPSNKVTEKGKDVELRCDPISGHTALYWYRQSLGQGLEFLIYFQGNSAPDKSGLPSDRFSAERTGGSVSTLTIQRTQQEDSAVYLCASSIQGALSYGYTFGSGTRLTVV.